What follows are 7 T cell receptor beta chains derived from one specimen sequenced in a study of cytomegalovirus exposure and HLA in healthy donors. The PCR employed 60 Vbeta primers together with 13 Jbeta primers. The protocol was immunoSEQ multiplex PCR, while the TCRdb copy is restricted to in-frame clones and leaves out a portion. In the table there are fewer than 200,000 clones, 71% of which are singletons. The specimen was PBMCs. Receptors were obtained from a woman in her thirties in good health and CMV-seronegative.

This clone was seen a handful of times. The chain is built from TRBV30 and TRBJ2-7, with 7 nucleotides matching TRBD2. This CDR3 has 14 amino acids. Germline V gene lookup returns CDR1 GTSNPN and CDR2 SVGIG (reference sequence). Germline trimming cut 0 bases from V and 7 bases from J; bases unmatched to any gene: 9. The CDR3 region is CAWSVGSSGFEQYF. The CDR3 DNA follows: TGTGCCTGGAGTGTAGGTTCTAGCGGTTTTGAGCAGTACTTC.

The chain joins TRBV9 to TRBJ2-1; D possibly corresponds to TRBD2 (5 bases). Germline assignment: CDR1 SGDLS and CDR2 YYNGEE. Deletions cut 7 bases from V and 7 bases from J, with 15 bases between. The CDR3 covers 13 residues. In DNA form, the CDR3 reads TGTGCCAGCCAGCGGACCCTCGGGAATGAGCAGTTCTTC. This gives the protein CASQRTLGNEQFF.

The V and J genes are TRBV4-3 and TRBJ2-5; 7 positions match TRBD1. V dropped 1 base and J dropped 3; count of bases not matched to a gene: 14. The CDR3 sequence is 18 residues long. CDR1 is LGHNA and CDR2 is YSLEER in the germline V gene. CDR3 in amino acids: CASSQVARTRQGEETQYF. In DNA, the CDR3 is TGCGCCAGCAGCCAAGTTGCCCGGACGAGACAGGGTGAAGAGACCCAGTACTTC.

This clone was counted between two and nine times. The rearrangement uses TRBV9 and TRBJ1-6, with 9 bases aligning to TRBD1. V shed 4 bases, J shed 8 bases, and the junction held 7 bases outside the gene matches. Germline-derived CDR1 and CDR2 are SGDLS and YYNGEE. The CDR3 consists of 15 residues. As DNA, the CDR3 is TGTGCCAGCAGCAAATGGGGACAGGGAGATTCACCCCTCCACTTT. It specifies CASSKWGQGDSPLHF.

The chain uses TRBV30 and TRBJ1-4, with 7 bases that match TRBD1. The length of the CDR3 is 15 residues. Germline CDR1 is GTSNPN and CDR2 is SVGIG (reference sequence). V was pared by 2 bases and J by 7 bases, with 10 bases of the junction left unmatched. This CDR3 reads CAWSLTTGVGEKLFF. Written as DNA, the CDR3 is TGTGCCTGGAGTCTTACTACAGGGGTCGGTGAAAAACTGTTTTTT.

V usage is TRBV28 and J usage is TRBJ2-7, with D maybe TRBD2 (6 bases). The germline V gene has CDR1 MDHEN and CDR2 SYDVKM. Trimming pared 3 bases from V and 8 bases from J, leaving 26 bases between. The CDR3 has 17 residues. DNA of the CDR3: TGTGCCAGCAGTTTCGAGGAGGGCTCCCGAGGGCAAATGAAGCAGTACTTC. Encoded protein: CASSFEEGSRGQMKQYF.

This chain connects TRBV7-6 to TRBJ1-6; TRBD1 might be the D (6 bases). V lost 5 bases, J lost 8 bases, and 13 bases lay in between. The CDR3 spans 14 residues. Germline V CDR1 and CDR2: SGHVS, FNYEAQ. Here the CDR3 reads CASSRGQRDSPLHF. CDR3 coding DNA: TGTGCCAGCAGCCGCGGACAGAGAGATTCACCCCTCCACTTT.